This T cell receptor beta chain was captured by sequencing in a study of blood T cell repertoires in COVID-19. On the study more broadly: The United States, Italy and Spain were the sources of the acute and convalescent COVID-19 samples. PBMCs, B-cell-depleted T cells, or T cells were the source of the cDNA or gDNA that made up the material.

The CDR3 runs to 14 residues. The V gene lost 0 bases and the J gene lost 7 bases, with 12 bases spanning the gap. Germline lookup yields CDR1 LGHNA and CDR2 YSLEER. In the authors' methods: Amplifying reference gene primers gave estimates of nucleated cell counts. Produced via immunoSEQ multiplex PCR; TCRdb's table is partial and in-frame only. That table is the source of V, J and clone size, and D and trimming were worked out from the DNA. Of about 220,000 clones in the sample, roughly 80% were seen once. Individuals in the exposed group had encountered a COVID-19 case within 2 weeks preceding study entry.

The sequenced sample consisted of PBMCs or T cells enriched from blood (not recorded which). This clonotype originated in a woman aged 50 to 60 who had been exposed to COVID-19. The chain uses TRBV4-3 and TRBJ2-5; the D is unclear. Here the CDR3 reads CASSQEPLEATQYF. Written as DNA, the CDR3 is TGCGCCAGCAGCCAAGAACCTCTCGAGGCGACCCAGTACTTC.